This T cell receptor beta chain was identified during a study of blood T cell repertoires in COVID-19 (dated by TCRdb to between 2020 and 2021). In terms of the full investigation: Collaborator samples came from the United States, Italy and Spain and covered acute and convalescent phases of COVID-19. The material from the prospective study consisted of cDNA or gDNA derived from T cells, B-cell-depleted T cells, or PBMCs. Deeply sampled blood TCRbeta repertoires from subjects exposed to, actively infected with, or recovered from COVID-19 were included in the dataset. The repertoires were made available in a free public database intended to serve as a resource for research on the immune response to SARS-CoV-2. Samples were obtained from the ongoing ImmuneRACE study (first 160 participants) and from over a thousand subjects provided by 6 global collaborators. The sample metadata nearly always contained a de-identified subject ID, COVID-19 status, age in years and sex. HLA class I and class II types, where available, came from metadata supplied by the sample provider rather than from assay-based typing. Study-wide findings and limitations: The quantity of clinical and demographic metadata differed by source and by participant and was supplied without curation.

Taken from cysteine to phenylalanine, the CDR3 has 14 residues. CDR3 DNA only is kept here, 42 bases in frame from base 1. Relative to germline, V is missing 1 base and J is missing 5 bases, with 5 bases of the junction outside any gene match. CDR1 and CDR2, per the germline V gene (reference sequence), are GTSNPN and SVGIG. Whole blood was collected in K2EDTA tubes by collaborating institutions according to the institutions' own protocols. Collaborator samples were shipped for TCRbeta analysis as frozen whole blood, isolated PBMCs, or DNA extracted from either sample type. A remark on this clone: It has no known antigen specificity. Base-call qualities are not available, and no considerably larger clone is one nucleotide away.

TCRbeta CDR3 regions were amplified from genomic DNA using the immunoSEQ Assay, a bias-controlled multiplex PCR. The paper's data handling went like this. The number of nucleated cells in each sample was estimated from the amplification of reference gene primers within the assay. Sequence reads were collapsed and filtered to measure the absolute abundance of every unique TCRbeta CDR3 rearrangement. For each sample, productive Simpson clonality was calculated as the square root of Simpson's diversity index over productive rearrangements. This is the immuneACCESS table as TCRdb keeps it, with only in-frame sequences that have V and J called. A part of the clones is gone; compared with another copy, unresolved V genes explain less than half, and the rest is unexplained. V and J calls and clone size follow that table, whereas D and trimming were derived from the DNA. The sample profile shows some 47,000 clones; around nine tenths of them were found once. The leading ten clones occupy 4.5% to 5.5% of the sample.

Recombination joined TRBV30 with TRBJ2-5; 9 bases in the junction line up with TRBD1. The sequenced sample was peripheral blood. The receptor was derived from a man aged 65 to 85 with acute or convalescent COVID-19. The DNA is as follows: TGTGCCTGGAGTGGGGGACAGGGCCCGGAGACCCAGTACTTC. It is translated as CAWSGGQGPETQYF.